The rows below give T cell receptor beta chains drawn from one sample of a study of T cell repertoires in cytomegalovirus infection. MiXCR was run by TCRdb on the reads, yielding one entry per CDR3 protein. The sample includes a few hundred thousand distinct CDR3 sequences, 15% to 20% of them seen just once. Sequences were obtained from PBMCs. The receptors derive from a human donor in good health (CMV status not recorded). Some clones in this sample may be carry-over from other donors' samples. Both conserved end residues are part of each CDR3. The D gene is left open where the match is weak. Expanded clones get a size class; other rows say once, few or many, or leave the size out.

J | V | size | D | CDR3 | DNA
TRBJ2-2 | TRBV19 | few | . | CASSTVTGRGTGELFF | TGTGCCAGTAGTACTGTGACAGGGCGGGGCACCGGGGAGCTGTTTTTT
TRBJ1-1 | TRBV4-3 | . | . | CASSQERGLNTEAFF | TGCGCCAGCAGCCAAGAACGGGGCTTGAACACTGAAGCTTTCTTT
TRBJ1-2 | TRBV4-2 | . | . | CASSQDGQAINYGYTF | TGTGCCAGCAGCCAAGATGGGCAGGCTATTAACTATGGCTACACCTTC
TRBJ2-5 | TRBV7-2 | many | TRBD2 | CASSFERLAGGGTQYF | TGTGCCAGCAGCTTCGAAAGACTAGCGGGGGGGGGGACCCAGTACTTC
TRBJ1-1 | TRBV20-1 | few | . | CSARGSSQGFSEAFF | TGCAGTGCTAGAGGATCCTCCCAGGGGTTCAGTGAAGCTTTCTTT
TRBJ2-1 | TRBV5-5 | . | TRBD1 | CASRTTGQGHRRESEQFF | TGTGCCAGCAGAACCACTGGACAGGGCCATCGCCGGGAGAGTGAGCAGTTCTTC
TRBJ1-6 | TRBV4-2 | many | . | CASSQMSYNSPLHF | TGTGCCAGCAGCCAAATGTCTTATAATTCACCCCTCCACTTT
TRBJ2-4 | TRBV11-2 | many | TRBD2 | CASKIAGENIQYF | TGTGCCAGCAAGATAGCGGGGGAAAACATTCAGTACTTC
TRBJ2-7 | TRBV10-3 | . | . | CAISGRAEHEQYF | TGTGCCATCAGTGGACGCGCCGAACACGAGCAGTACTTC
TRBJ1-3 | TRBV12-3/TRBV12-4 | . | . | CASSLSPRQFSGNTIYF | TGTGCCAGCAGTTTATCCCCTCGTCAGTTCTCTGGAAACACCATATATTTT
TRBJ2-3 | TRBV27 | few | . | CASSLRPPQDTQYF | TGTGCCAGCAGTTTACGGCCGCCCCAAGATACGCAGTATTTT
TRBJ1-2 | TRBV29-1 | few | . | CSVVGGSDTNYGYTF | TGCAGCGTTGTCGGGGGTTCAGATACTAACTATGGCTACACCTTC
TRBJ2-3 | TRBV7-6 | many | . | CASSLGPHRGRANTDTQYF | TGTGCCAGCAGCTTAGGCCCCCACCGAGGACGGGCGAACACAGATACGCAGTATTTT
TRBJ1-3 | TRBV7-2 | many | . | CASSLSPPDSSGNTIYF | TGTGCCAGCAGCTTATCCCCCCCGGACAGCTCTGGAAACACCATATATTTT
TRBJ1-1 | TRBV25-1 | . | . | CASSEYYQTENTEAFF | TGTGCCAGCAGTGAATATTACCAGACAGAAAACACTGAAGCTTTCTTT
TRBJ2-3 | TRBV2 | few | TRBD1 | CAGGQGAIGGDTQYF | TGTGCCGGAGGACAGGGGGCGATCGGGGGAGATACGCAGTATTTT
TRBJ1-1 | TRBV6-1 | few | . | CASSDGRGVVEAEAFF | TGTGCCAGCAGTGATGGGCGTGGGGTCGTCGAGGCTGAAGCTTTCTTT
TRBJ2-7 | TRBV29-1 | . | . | CSVGMAGEQYF | TGCAGCGTTGGGATGGCGGGCGAGCAGTACTTC
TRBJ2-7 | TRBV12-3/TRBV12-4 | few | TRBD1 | CASRDRGAREQYF | TGTGCCAGCAGGGACAGGGGGGCGAGGGAGCAGTACTTC
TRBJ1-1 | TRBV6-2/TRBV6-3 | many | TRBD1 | CASRRQGPEAFF | TGTGCCAGCAGAAGACAGGGGCCCGAAGCTTTCTTT
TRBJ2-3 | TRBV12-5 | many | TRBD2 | CASGLGLAGPSDTQYF | TGTGCTAGTGGTTTGGGACTAGCGGGGCCCTCAGATACGCAGTATTTT
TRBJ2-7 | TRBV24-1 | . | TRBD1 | CATSARTGATYEQYF | TGTGCCACCAGTGCCCGGACAGGGGCCACCTACGAGCAGTACTTC